What follows describes a single T cell receptor beta chain. Some clones are missing from TCRdb's copy, which holds only in-frame ones; the method was immunoSEQ multiplex PCR. The sample yields 1,100,000 or so clones, more than 75% seen once. This CDR3 region has 15 residues. The germline V and J ends were trimmed by 4 bases and 2 bases, with 12 bases remaining between them. CDR1 and CDR2 from the germline V gene are KGHSH and LQKENI. The data originate from a study of shared clonotypes between healthy human individuals. Across the study: The study enrolled two women and three men aged 18 to 49.

The sample comprised memory CD4+ T cells from PBMCs. Subset noted: CD45RA-negative fraction. This TCR was sampled from a man aged 18-30 years in good health. Some clones in this sample may be carry-over from other donors' samples. The chain uses TRBV18 and TRBJ1-3; D ambiguous. CDR3 amino acids: CASSLTPDAGNTIYF. In nucleotides, the CDR3 is TGTGCCAGCTCACTAACCCCGGACGCTGGAAACACCATATATTTT.